Listed below are T cell receptor beta chains from one sample, sequenced in a study of lymphopenia after photon versus proton radiotherapy. Produced via immunoSEQ multiplex PCR; TCRdb's table is partial and in-frame only. Of about 39,000 clones in the sample, 90% to 95% were seen once. Sequenced material: peripheral blood, taken from a patient treated with photon-based radiotherapy. Receptor source: a man aged 55 to 70 with cholangiocarcinoma. The CDR3 runs from the conserved cysteine through the conserved F or W. A D gene is named only where the DNA matches it firmly. Size is stated for part of the rows, as once, few or many counts, or as a class when the clone is expanded.

TRBJ1-6 TRBV5-6 . . CASRLDLGSPLHF TGTGCCAGCAGGCTGGACCTTGGGTCACCCCTCCACTTT
TRBJ2-3 TRBV2 . . CASSPADSADTQYF TGTGCCAGCAGCCCGGCGGACAGTGCAGATACGCAGTATTTT
TRBJ2-7 TRBV20-1 . once CSAHDYEQYF TGCAGTGCGCATGACTACGAGCAGTACTTC
TRBJ1-3 TRBV28 . . CASGNGDSGNTIYF TGTGCCAGCGGAAACGGGGACTCTGGAAACACCATATATTTT
TRBJ1-5 TRBV6-1 . . CASSEVGGDGNQPQHF TGTGCCAGCAGTGAAGTCGGGGGAGATGGCAATCAGCCCCAGCATTTT
TRBJ2-2 TRBV28 TRBD2 . CASSLFSLAGVVTGELFF TGTGCCAGCAGTTTATTTTCGCTAGCGGGAGTAGTCACCGGGGAGCTGTTTTTT
TRBJ1-1 TRBV7-8 . . CASSSLQGTEAFF TGTGCCAGCAGCTCACTACAGGGAACTGAAGCTTTCTTT
TRBJ2-7 TRBV10-3 TRBD2 . CAIRDDGRSSYEQYF TGTGCCATCAGGGACGACGGGAGGAGCTCCTACGAGCAGTACTTC
TRBJ2-1 TRBV5-8 . . CASSLPGTPLFNEQFF TGTGCCAGCAGCCTACCCGGGACACCTCTATTCAATGAGCAGTTCTTC
TRBJ1-2 TRBV28 . . CASSPAPREAYGYTF TGTGCCAGCAGTCCCGCCCCCAGGGAGGCCTATGGCTACACCTTC
TRBJ2-1 TRBV19 . once CASGGHIDNEQFF TGTGCCAGTGGAGGACATATTGACAATGAGCAGTTCTTC
TRBJ1-5 TRBV7-9 . . CASSFAGLGQPQHF TGTGCCAGCAGCTTTGCGGGGCTGGGTCAGCCCCAGCATTTT
TRBJ2-5 TRBV2 . . CASSDPIIGGTQYF TGTGCCAGCAGTGATCCGATAATAGGGGGGACCCAGTACTTC
TRBJ2-7 TRBV7-3 TRBD2 . CASKLTSGSLNEQYF TGTGCCAGCAAACTGACTAGCGGGTCTCTAAACGAGCAGTACTTC
TRBJ2-1 TRBV9 . . CASSVLPAANNNEQFF TGTGCCAGCAGCGTATTGCCAGCGGCGAACAACAATGAGCAGTTCTTC
TRBJ1-4 TRBV28 . . CASSSDKGWTNEKLFF TGTGCCAGCAGTTCCGACAAAGGCTGGACTAATGAAAAACTGTTTTTT
TRBJ2-5 TRBV5-1 . . CASSLGQGRETQYF TGCGCCAGCAGCTTGGGCCAGGGTAGAGAGACCCAGTACTTC
TRBJ2-1 TRBV28 TRBD2 . CASSLSQRGAPFF TGTGCCAGCAGTTTAAGTCAGCGGGGCGCCCCGTTCTTC
TRBJ2-5 TRBV7-9 TRBD1 . CASSSTGEETQYF TGTGCCAGCAGCTCAACAGGGGAGGAGACCCAGTACTTC
TRBJ2-5 TRBV19 TRBD1 . CASSPQGIQETQYF TGTGCCAGTAGCCCACAGGGGATCCAAGAGACCCAGTACTTC
TRBJ1-1 TRBV28 . . CASRGGTTNTEAFF TGTGCCAGCAGGGGCGGGACCACCAACACTGAAGCTTTCTTT
TRBJ2-5 TRBV27 . . CASSPAGETQYF TGTGCCAGCAGCCCGGCGGGGGAGACCCAGTACTTC
TRBJ1-1 TRBV9 . . CASSVGVGAGNTEAFF TGTGCCAGCAGCGTAGGGGTGGGGGCTGGAAACACTGAAGCTTTCTTT
TRBJ2-1 TRBV5-4 . . CASSPRVDEQFF TGTGCCAGCAGCCCCCGGGTCGATGAGCAGTTCTTC